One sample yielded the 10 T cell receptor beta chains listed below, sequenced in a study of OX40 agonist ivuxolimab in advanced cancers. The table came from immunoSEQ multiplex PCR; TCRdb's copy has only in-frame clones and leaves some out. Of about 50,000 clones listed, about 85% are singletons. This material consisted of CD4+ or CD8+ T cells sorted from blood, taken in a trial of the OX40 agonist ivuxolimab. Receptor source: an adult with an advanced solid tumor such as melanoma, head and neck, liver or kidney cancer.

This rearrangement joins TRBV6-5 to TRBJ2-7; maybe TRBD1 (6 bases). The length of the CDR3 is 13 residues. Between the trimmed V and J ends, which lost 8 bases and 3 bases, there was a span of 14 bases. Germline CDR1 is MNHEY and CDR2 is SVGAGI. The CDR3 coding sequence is TGTGCCAGCCGGGACATTGGGATCTACGAGCAGTACTTC. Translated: CASRDIGIYEQYF.

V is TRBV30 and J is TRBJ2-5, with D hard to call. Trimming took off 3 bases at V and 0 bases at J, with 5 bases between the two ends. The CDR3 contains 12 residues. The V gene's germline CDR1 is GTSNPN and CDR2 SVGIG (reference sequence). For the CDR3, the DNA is TGTGCCTGGAGAGGATACCAAGAGACCCAGTACTTC. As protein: CAWRGYQETQYF.

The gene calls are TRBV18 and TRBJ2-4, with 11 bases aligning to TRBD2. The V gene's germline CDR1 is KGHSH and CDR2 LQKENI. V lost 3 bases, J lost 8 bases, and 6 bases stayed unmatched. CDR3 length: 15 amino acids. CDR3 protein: CASSPLGTSGDIQYF. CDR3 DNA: TGTGCCAGCTCACCCCTGGGGACTAGCGGAGACATTCAGTACTTC.

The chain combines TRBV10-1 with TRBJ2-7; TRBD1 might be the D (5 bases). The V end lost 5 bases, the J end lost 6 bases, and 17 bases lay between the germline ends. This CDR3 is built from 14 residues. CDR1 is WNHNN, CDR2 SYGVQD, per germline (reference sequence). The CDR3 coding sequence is TGCGCCAGCAGTAAAAAGACAGATATCCCCGAGCAGTACTTC. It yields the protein CASSKKTDIPEQYF.

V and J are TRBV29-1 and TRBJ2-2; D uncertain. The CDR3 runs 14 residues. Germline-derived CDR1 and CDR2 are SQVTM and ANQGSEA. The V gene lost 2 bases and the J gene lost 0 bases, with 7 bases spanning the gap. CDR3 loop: CSVERATNTGELFF. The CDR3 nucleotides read TGCAGCGTTGAAAGGGCGACGAACACCGGGGAGCTGTTTTTT.

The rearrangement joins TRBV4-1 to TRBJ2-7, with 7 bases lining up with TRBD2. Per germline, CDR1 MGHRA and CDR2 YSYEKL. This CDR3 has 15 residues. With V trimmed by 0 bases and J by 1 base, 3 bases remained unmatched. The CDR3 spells CASSQDWGGSYEQYF. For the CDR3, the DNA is TGCGCCAGCAGCCAAGATTGGGGGGGATCCTACGAGCAGTACTTC.

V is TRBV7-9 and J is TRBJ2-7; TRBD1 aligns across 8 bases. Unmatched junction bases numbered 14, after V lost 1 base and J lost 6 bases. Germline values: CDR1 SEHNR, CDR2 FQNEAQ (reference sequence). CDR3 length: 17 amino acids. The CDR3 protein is CASSLGTPRTGLFEQYF. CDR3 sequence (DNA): TGTGCCAGCAGCTTAGGGACGCCCCGGACAGGGCTTTTCGAGCAGTACTTC.

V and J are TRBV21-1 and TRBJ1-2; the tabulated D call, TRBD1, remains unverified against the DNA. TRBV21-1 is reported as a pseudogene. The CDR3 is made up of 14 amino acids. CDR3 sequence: CASSKNRGSEGYTF. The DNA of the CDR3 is TGTGCCAGCAGCAAAAATAGGGGATCGGAGGGCTACACCTTC.

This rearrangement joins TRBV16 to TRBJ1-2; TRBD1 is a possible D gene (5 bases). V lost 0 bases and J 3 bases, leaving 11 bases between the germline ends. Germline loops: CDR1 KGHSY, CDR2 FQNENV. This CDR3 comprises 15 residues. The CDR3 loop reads CASSQSAWGDYGYTF. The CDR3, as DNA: TGTGCCAGCAGCCAATCAGCGTGGGGCGACTATGGCTACACCTTC.

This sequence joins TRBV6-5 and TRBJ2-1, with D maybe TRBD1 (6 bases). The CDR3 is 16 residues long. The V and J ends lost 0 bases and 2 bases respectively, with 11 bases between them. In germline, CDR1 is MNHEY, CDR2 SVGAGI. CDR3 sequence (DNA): TGTGCCAGCAGTTACTCGGGAACAGGGACCTACAATGAGCAGTTCTTC. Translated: CASSYSGTGTYNEQFF.